These T cell receptor beta chains were read from a single sample in a study of blood T cell repertoires in COVID-19. The table came from immunoSEQ multiplex PCR; TCRdb's copy has only in-frame clones and leaves some out. Of about 140,000 clones listed, roughly 78% are singletons. Sequenced input: peripheral blood. Source of these receptors: a man aged 60-69 years with acute or convalescent COVID-19. The CDR3 runs from the conserved cysteine through the conserved F or W. D genes are given only for firm matches. For some rows the clone size is stated as once, few or many, or as a class when expanded; others skip it.

>TRBD1|TRBJ2-7|-|TRBV25-1
TGTGCCAGCAGTCCCCGGACAGGGGGGACCTACGAGCAGTACTTC
CASSPRTGGTYEQYF
>-|TRBJ2-1|-|TRBV18
TGTGCCAGCTCACCTGACAGCCGATACAATGAGCAGTTCTTC
CASSPDSRYNEQFF
>TRBD2|TRBJ2-6|once|TRBV4-3
TGCGCCAGCAGCCAGTTTGGCGGGGGGACTTTCTCTGGGGCCAACGTCCTGACTTTC
CASSQFGGGTFSGANVLTF
>-|TRBJ2-5|-|TRBV5-1
TGCGCCAGCAGCTTGTATCTGGCAGGCGGGGAGACCCAGTACTTC
CASSLYLAGGETQYF
>-|TRBJ1-5|-|TRBV9
TGTGCCAGCAGCGGGGCAGGGGACCCCAATCAGCCCCAGCATTTT
CASSGAGDPNQPQHF
>-|TRBJ2-2|-|TRBV5-5
TGTGCCAGCAGCTTCGGCGGCGGGGAGCTGTTTTTT
CASSFGGGELFF
>TRBD1|TRBJ2-7|-|TRBV9
TGTGCCAGCAGCGCATGGGGGACAGGGGGCTACGAGCAGTACTTC
CASSAWGTGGYEQYF
>-|TRBJ2-2|-|TRBV11-1
TGTGCCAGCAGCTTGAGGGTGGTGGGAACCGGGGAGCTGTTTTTT
CASSLRVVGTGELFF
>-|TRBJ1-3|-|TRBV10-3
TGTGCCATCAGCCAGACAGCGACCTCTGGAAACACCATATATTTT
CAISQTATSGNTIYF
>TRBD2|TRBJ2-2|-|TRBV4-2
TGTGCCAGCAGCCGACGACTAGCGGGACCGAACACCGGGGAGCTGTTTTTT
CASSRRLAGPNTGELFF
>-|TRBJ1-3|-|TRBV5-6
TGTGCCAGCAGCTCCGGGATTTCTGGAAACACCATATATTTT
CASSSGISGNTIYF
>-|TRBJ1-3|-|TRBV6-5
TGTGCCAGCAGCCCAGGGTCTCCTGGAAACACCATATATTTT
CASSPGSPGNTIYF
>TRBD2|TRBJ2-7|few|TRBV15
TGTGCCACCAGCCGAGCGGGAGACTACGAGCAGTACTTC
CATSRAGDYEQYF
>TRBD1|TRBJ2-2|-|TRBV4-2
TGTGCCAGCAGGAGTGGACAGGGTTTGTTAAGCGACGCCGGGGAGCTGTTTTTT
CASRSGQGLLSDAGELFF
>TRBD1|TRBJ1-5|once|TRBV19
TGTGCCAGTAGAGCACCGGGACAGAGGAGCAATCAGCCCCAGCATTTT
CASRAPGQRSNQPQHF
>-|TRBJ2-7|-|TRBV19
TGTGCCAGTAGTTTGTCCCAAAACTACGAGCAGTACTTC
CASSLSQNYEQYF
>TRBD1|TRBJ2-5|-|TRBV18
TGTGCCAGCTCACCAAGGGGGACAGGGACGGGGACCCAGTACTTC
CASSPRGTGTGTQYF
>-|TRBJ2-1|-|TRBV6-2/TRBV6-3
TGTGCCAGCAGTTACTCGGACGGGGATGAGCAGTTCTTC
CASSYSDGDEQFF
>-|TRBJ1-5|-|TRBV3-1/TRBV3-2
TGTGCCAGCAGCCTCGGACAGCTAAATCAGCCCCAGCATTTT
CASSLGQLNQPQHF
>-|TRBJ1-1|-|TRBV15
TGTGCCACCAGCAGAGCCCAGGGCGGCACTGAAGCTTTCTTT
CATSRAQGGTEAFF
>-|TRBJ1-6|-|TRBV3-1/TRBV3-2
TGTGCCAGCAGCCAAGCGGGGGAAGGATCACCCCTCCACTTT
CASSQAGEGSPLHF
>-|TRBJ1-2|-|TRBV7-9
TGTGCCAGCAGCCCCTCTGGGAGAACTAACTATGGCTACACCTTC
CASSPSGRTNYGYTF
>-|TRBJ2-2|-|TRBV19
TGTGCCAGTAGTATAGTAGGGGGAGCGAACACCGGGGAGCTGTTTTTT
CASSIVGGANTGELFF
>-|TRBJ2-7|-|TRBV5-1
TGCGCCAGCAGCGCAGGGGCGCCCGGTCACGAGCAGTACTTC
CASSAGAPGHEQYF
>-|TRBJ1-5|-|TRBV7-2
TGTGCCAGCAGCTTATTCAGGGGAACCAATCAGCCCCAGCATTTT
CASSLFRGTNQPQHF
>TRBD2|TRBJ2-5|-|TRBV29-1
TGCAGCGCCGGTACCATAGCGGGAGAGACCCAGTACTTC
CSAGTIAGETQYF
>TRBD1|TRBJ1-5|-|TRBV30
TGTGCCTGGAGTGCAGGGGGTAGCAATCAGCCCCAGCATTTT
CAWSAGGSNQPQHF
>TRBD2|TRBJ2-5|-|TRBV5-4
TGTGCCAGCACCACAAAGCGGGAGCAGAGGGAGACCCAGTACTTC
CASTTKREQRETQYF
>TRBD1|TRBJ2-1|-|TRBV28
TGTGCCAGCAGTTGGGACAGGTTCAATGAGCAGTTCTTC
CASSWDRFNEQFF
>-|TRBJ1-3|-|TRBV3-1/TRBV3-2
TGTGCCAGCAGCCAAGTTTGGCTCTCTGGAAACACCATATATTTT
CASSQVWLSGNTIYF
>-|TRBJ2-7|-|TRBV24-1
TGTGCCACCAGTGATGCGGGTCTGAGGGACGAGCAGTACTTC
CATSDAGLRDEQYF
>-|TRBJ1-1|-|TRBV7-8
TGTGCCAGCAGCCCTAACAGGGTCACTGAAGCTTTCTTT
CASSPNRVTEAFF
>-|TRBJ1-4|-|TRBV7-2
TGTGCCAGCAGCTTAGCGTCGACAGCAACTAATGAAAAACTGTTTTTT
CASSLASTATNEKLFF
>TRBD1|TRBJ2-5|-|TRBV29-1
TGCAGCGTCGCAGGGGGTCGGGGAGAAGAGACCCAGTACTTC
CSVAGGRGEETQYF
>-|TRBJ2-7|once|TRBV28
TGTGCCAGCAACATTGGCGGGGCCGCCTACTACGAGCAGTACTTC
CASNIGGAAYYEQYF
>-|TRBJ1-1|-|TRBV20-1
TGCAGTGCCCGGGGGGAAGCTTTCTTT
CSARGEAFF
>-|TRBJ1-1|-|TRBV12-3/TRBV12-4
TGTGCCAGCAGTTTAATCCTCGACACTGAAGCTTTCTTT
CASSLILDTEAFF
>-|TRBJ1-1|few|TRBV28
TGTGCCAGCAGCTGGGGGGGGCTGATCGGGGAAGCTTTCTTT
CASSWGGLIGEAFF
>-|TRBJ1-2|-|TRBV6-2/TRBV6-3
TGTGCCAGCAGTTACTCGACAGGTGGTGGCTACACCTTC
CASSYSTGGGYTF
>-|TRBJ1-3|-|TRBV7-2
TGTGCCAGCAACCAGGACAGCTCTGGAAACACCATATATTTT
CASNQDSSGNTIYF
>-|TRBJ1-2|-|TRBV19
TGTGCCAGTAGCCCTACGGGAGGAGACTATGGCTACACCTTC
CASSPTGGDYGYTF
>TRBD2|TRBJ2-1|-|TRBV27
TGTGCCAGCAGTCCCTGGACTAGCGGGAGGCAAAATGAGCAGTTCTTC
CASSPWTSGRQNEQFF
>TRBD1|TRBJ2-4|-|TRBV28
TGTGCCAGCAGTAAGTCACAGGGGGCGCAAAACATTCAGTACTTC
CASSKSQGAQNIQYF
>-|TRBJ1-4|-|TRBV6-5
TGTGCCAGCAGTTACTACGGACAGCTTAATGAAAAACTGTTTTTT
CASSYYGQLNEKLFF
>-|TRBJ2-6|few|TRBV2
TGTGCCAGCAGTGCCCTAAATCCGAACTCTGGGGCCAACGTCCTGACTTTC
CASSALNPNSGANVLTF
>TRBD1|TRBJ2-5|once|TRBV15
TGTGCCACCAGCGGCCCCAGGGGGCGCGGTCCAGAGACCCAGTACTTC
CATSGPRGRGPETQYF
>-|TRBJ2-5|-|TRBV7-2
TGTGCCAGCAGCCCACAGGGACGGCTCCAAGAGACCCAGTACTTC
CASSPQGRLQETQYF
>TRBD1|TRBJ2-7|-|TRBV2
TGTGCCAGCAGCAACAGGGGGCTCCACGAGCAGTACTTC
CASSNRGLHEQYF
>TRBD1|TRBJ1-5|-|TRBV4-2
TGTGCCAGCAGCCAAGACGGGACAGGAGATCAGCCCCAGCATTTT
CASSQDGTGDQPQHF
>-|TRBJ1-1|-|TRBV9
TGTGCCAGCAGCGTAGTGAACAGTGGAAACACTGAAGCTTTCTTT
CASSVVNSGNTEAFF
>-|TRBJ1-6|-|TRBV28
TGTGCCGGGAAAGGGGGGGGAAAATACTCACCCCTCCACTTT
CAGKGGGKYSPLHF
>TRBD2|TRBJ2-5|-|TRBV3-1/TRBV3-2
TGTGCCAGCAGCCCCGAGGGTGGTGGGGGATGGAGCGGGAGCCACCAAGAGACCCAGTACTTC
CASSPEGGGGWSGSHQETQYF
>TRBD1|TRBJ1-2|-|TRBV5-1
TGCGCCAGCAGCACAGGACAGGCGGGTTATGGCTACACCTTC
CASSTGQAGYGYTF
>-|TRBJ1-1|-|TRBV27
TGTGCCAGCAGTTTTAACACGAACACTGAAGCTTTCTTT
CASSFNTNTEAFF